Listed below are T cell receptor beta chains from one sample, sequenced in a study of T cells after yellow fever vaccination. TCRdb passed the 5' RACE reads through MiXCR, listing each CDR3 protein once. The table lists 350,000 or so distinct CDR3 sequences, about 8.3% of them singletons. This sample comprised PBMCs, obtained roughly 46 days after the first yellow fever vaccination. Receptors were obtained from a man aged 18 to 29 who received the YFV17D yellow fever vaccine. CDR3s leave out the opening cysteine and the closing phenylalanine or tryptophan.

J	V	CDR3
TRBJ2-5	TRBV5-1	ASSLGASVSETQY
TRBJ1-5	TRBV20-1	SASYQGRSNQPQH
TRBJ2-5	TRBV12-3/TRBV12-4	ASSPAVLGGRETQY
TRBJ2-1	TRBV7-9	ASSLGGAGTYNEQF
TRBJ1-1	TRBV5-1	ASSPGTGLATEAF
TRBJ2-3	TRBV6-5	ASSYSGTRGTDTQY
TRBJ1-1	TRBV7-9	ASSFSRGNTEAF
TRBJ2-1	TRBV5-6	ASSLGVGEQF
TRBJ2-2	TRBV7-7	ASSPGPGELF
TRBJ2-1	TRBV7-6	ASSPDGRGSYNEQF
TRBJ1-1	TRBV25-1	ASSEDWANTEAF
TRBJ2-1	TRBV5-1	ASSPSRGRSPNEQF
TRBJ2-7	TRBV7-6	ASSSGQSSYEQY
TRBJ1-5	TRBV4-2	ASSQGTGGGSPQH
TRBJ1-2	TRBV7-6	ASSGRGFGYT
TRBJ2-1	TRBV5-1	ASSLARRAWDNEQF
TRBJ2-4	TRBV5-1	ASSLGHVEDIQY
TRBJ1-1	TRBV5-1	ASSTWTGETEAF
TRBJ2-4	TRBV29-1	SVERTGGETQY
TRBJ2-5	TRBV7-2	ASGSGTGTAQETQY
TRBJ1-2	TRBV7-2	ASSRDHTYGYT
TRBJ1-1	TRBV6-5	ASWRRQSYGNTEAF
TRBJ1-2	TRBV4-1	ASSERTGTGTRIYGYT
TRBJ1-6	TRBV6-1	ASSTRGGQGGSPLH
TRBJ2-3	TRBV7-9	ASSPGGGISDTQY
TRBJ2-3	TRBV29-1	SVARGGPGTDTQY
TRBJ2-7	TRBV12-3/TRBV12-4	ASSLTVTYEQY
TRBJ1-5	TRBV5-6	ASSAHPGQGNQPQH
TRBJ2-5	TRBV6-6	ASGTAHQETQY
TRBJ2-3	TRBV12-3/TRBV12-4	ASLRGGDTDTQY
TRBJ2-3	TRBV4-3	ASSQEWADTSTDTQY
TRBJ2-5	TRBV6-2/TRBV6-3	ASSYPGLAERETQY
TRBJ1-1	TRBV5-1	ASSFTGEGEAF
TRBJ2-1	TRBV6-1	ATSGFRGTEQF
TRBJ1-1	TRBV5-4	ASSLGGSKDTEAF
TRBJ2-7	TRBV30	AWSFGQGNYEQY
TRBJ2-1	TRBV18	ASSGGLSGPYNEQF
TRBJ1-5	TRBV3-1	ASSQLSGAQPQH
TRBJ2-5	TRBV9	ASSPGRPETQY
TRBJ2-1	TRBV20-1	SARPSGTFYNEQF
TRBJ2-1	TRBV27	ASSSLRTGGLSYNEQF
TRBJ2-3	TRBV13	ASSSGWGFVDTQY
TRBJ2-5	TRBV29-1	SVGEGGQRWETQY
TRBJ2-7	TRBV9	ASSVRAGPYEQY
TRBJ2-3	TRBV20-1	SARGGRGADTQY
TRBJ1-2	TRBV5-4	ASSQQGARGYT
TRBJ2-3	TRBV9	ASSLPGRGASTDTQY
TRBJ1-6	TRBV7-2	ASSPTWGSNNSPLH
TRBJ2-3	TRBV7-2	ASSMLGPDTQY
TRBJ1-4	TRBV12-3/TRBV12-4	ASSFSGLSEKLF
TRBJ2-5	TRBV20-1	SATTLGLAGIQETQY
TRBJ1-2	TRBV5-4	ASSWTGGNYGYT
TRBJ1-4	TRBV4-1	ASSQGMGGTNEKLF
TRBJ2-7	TRBV30	AFTPTHHEQY
TRBJ2-1	TRBV6-2/TRBV6-3	ASSRLSTGVAGGRHNEQF